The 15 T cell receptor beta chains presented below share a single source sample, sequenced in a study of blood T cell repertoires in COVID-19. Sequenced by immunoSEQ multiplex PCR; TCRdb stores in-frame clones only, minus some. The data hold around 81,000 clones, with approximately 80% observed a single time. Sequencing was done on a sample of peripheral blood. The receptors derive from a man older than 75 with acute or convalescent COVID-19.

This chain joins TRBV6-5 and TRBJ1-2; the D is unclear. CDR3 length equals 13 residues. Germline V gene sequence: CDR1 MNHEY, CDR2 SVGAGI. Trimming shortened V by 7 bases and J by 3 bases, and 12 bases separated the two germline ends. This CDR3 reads CASTGQVHYGYTF. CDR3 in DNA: TGTGCCAGCACCGGCCAGGTCCACTATGGCTACACCTTC.

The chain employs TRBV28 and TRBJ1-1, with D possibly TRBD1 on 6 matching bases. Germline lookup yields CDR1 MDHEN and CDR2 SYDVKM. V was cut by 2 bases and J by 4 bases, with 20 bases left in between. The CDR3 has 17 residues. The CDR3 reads CASSLKQGPVDTTEAFF. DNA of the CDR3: TGTGCCAGCAGTTTAAAACAGGGTCCAGTGGATACCACTGAAGCTTTCTTT.

Written as DNA, the CDR3 is TGTGCCAGCAGTTTATCCCAGATTAATGAAAAACTGTTTTTT. As protein: CASSLSQINEKLFF. The V and J genes are TRBV27 and TRBJ1-4; D gene unclear. The CDR3 runs to 14 residues. Per the germline V gene, CDR1 is MNHEY and CDR2 is SMNVEV (reference sequence). With 0 bases removed from V and 4 bases from J, the gap between germline ends came to 6 bases. The whole variable domain, remainder taken from reference TRBV27 and TRBJ1-4, is EAQVTQNPRYLITVTGKKLTVTCSQNMNHEYMSWYRQDPGLGLRQIYYSMNVEVTDKGDVPEGYKVSRKEKRNFPLILESPSPNQTSLYFCASSLSQINEKLFFGSGTQLSVL.

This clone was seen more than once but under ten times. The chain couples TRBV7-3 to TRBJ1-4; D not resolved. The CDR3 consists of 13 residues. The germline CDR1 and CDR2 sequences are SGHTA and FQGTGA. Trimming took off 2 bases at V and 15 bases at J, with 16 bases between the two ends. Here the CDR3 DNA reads TGTGCCAGCAGCTTACGGAGGGCCCTCTGGATGTTTTTT. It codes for CASSLRRALWMFF.

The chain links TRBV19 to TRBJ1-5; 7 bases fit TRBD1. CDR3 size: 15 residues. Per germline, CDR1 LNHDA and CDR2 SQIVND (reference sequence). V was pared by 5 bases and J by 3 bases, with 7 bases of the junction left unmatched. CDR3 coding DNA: TGTGCCAGTAGTGTACTTCAGGGGGTCAATCAGCCCCAGCATTTT. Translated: CASSVLQGVNQPQHF.

CDR3 nucleotides: TGTGCCAGCAGGCCGTCACTAGCGGGAGGGAACATTCAGTACTTC. Encoded protein: CASRPSLAGGNIQYF. This sequence joins TRBV6-5 and TRBJ2-4; 13 bases agree with TRBD2. The germline gives CDR1 MNHEY, CDR2 SVGAGI. The trim removed 6 bases at V and 7 bases at J, leaving 6 bases unmatched. The CDR3 runs 15 residues.

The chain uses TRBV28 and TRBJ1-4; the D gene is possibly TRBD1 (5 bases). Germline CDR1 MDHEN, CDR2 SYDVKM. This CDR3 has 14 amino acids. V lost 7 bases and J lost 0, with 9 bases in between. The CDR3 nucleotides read TGTGCCAGCATTGACAGCGCAACTAATGAAAAACTGTTTTTT. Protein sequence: CASIDSATNEKLFF.

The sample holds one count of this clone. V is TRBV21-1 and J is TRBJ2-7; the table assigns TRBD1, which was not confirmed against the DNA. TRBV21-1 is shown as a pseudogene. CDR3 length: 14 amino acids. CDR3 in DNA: TGTGCTTCCCTAAGCAGGGAAGGTGTCTCCGAGCAGTACTTC. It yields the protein CASLSREGVSEQYF.

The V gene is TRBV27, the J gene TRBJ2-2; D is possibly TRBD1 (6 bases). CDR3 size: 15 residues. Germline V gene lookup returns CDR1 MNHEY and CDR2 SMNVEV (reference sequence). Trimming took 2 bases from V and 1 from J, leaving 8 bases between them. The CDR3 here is CASSLTTGNTGELFF. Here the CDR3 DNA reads TGTGCCAGCAGTTTAACGACAGGGAACACCGGGGAGCTGTTTTTT.

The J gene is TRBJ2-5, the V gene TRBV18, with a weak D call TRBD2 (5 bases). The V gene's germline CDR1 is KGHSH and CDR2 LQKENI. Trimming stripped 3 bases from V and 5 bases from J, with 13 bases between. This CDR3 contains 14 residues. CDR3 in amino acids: CASSPKEGWETQYF. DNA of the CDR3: TGTGCCAGCTCACCTAAAGAGGGTTGGGAGACCCAGTACTTC.

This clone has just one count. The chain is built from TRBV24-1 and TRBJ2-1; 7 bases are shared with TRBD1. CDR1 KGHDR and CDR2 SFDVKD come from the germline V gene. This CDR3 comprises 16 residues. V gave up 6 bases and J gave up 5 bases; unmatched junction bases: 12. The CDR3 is CATSTAKVGGNNEQFF. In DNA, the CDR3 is TGTGCCACCAGTACCGCGAAGGTAGGGGGCAACAATGAGCAGTTCTTC.

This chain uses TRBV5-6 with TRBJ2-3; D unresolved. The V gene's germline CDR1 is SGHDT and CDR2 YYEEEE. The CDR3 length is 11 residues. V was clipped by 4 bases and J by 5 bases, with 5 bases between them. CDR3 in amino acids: CASSRGDTQYF. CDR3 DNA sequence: TGTGCCAGCAGCCGAGGAGATACGCAGTATTTT. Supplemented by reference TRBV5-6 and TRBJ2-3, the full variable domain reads DAGVTQSPTHLIKTRGQQVTLRCSPKSGHDTVSWYQQALGQGPQFIFQYYEEEERQRGNFPDRFSGHQFPNYSSELNVNALLLGDSALYLCASSRGDTQYFGPGTRLTVL.

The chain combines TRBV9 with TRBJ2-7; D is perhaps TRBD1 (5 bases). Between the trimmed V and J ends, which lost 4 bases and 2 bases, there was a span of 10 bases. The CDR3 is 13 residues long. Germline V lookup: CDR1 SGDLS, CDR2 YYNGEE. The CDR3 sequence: CASSPQGAYEQYF. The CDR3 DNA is TGTGCCAGCAGCCCTCAAGGGGCCTACGAGCAGTACTTC. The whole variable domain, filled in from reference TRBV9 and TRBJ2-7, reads DSGVTQTPKHLITATGQRVTLRCSPRSGDLSVYWYQQSLDQGLQFLIQYYNGEERAKGNILERFSAQQFPDLHSELNLSSLELGDSALYFCASSPQGAYEQYFGPGTRLTVT.

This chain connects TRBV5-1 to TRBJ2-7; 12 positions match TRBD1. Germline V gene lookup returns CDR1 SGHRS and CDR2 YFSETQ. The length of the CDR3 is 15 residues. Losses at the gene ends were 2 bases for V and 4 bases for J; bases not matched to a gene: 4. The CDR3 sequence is CASSFGGQGAYEQYF. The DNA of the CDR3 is TGCGCCAGCAGCTTTGGGGGACAGGGGGCTTACGAGCAGTACTTC.

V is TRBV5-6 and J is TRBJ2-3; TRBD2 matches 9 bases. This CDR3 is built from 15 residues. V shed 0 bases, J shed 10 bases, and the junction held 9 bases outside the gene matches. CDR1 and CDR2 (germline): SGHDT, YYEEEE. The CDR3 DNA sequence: TGTGCCAGCAGCTTGGCCTTCGGGACTAGCACGGCGCAGTATTTT. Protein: CASSLAFGTSTAQYF.